This is a list of T cell receptor beta chains from one sample in a study of post-analysis software for immune sequencing data. TCRdb ran MiXCR on the PCR reads and lists one entry per CDR3 protein. Among some 500,000 distinct CDR3 sequences listed, around 40% were seen once. The specimen sequenced was blood. These receptor sequences come from a girl between 10 and 17 years old with multiple sclerosis. The CDR3 runs from the conserved cysteine through the conserved F or W. A D gene is named only where the DNA matches it firmly. Clone size, where shown, is once, few, many, or a class for clones that have expanded.

>TRBV7-2|.|.|TRBJ2-5
CASSFTRGKQETQYF
TGTGCCAGCAGCTTTACTCGGGGGAAGCAAGAGACCCAGTACTTC
>TRBV15|few|.|TRBJ2-3
CATSPGGTGTDTQYF
TGTGCCACCAGCCCTGGGGGGACGGGCACAGATACGCAGTATTTT
>TRBV27|.|.|TRBJ2-7
CASKEGYEQYF
TGTGCCAGCAAGGAGGGCTACGAGCAGTACTTC
>TRBV2|.|.|TRBJ2-1
CATSGGEQFF
TGTGCCACCTCCGGGGGTGAGCAGTTCTTC
>TRBV21-1|.|.|TRBJ2-7
CASSNPGTGAFYEQYF
TGTGCCAGCAGCAATCCCGGGACAGGAGCATTCTACGAGCAGTACTTC
>TRBV4-3|.|.|TRBJ2-7
CARGSPLSYEQYF
TGCGCCAGGGGAAGCCCTCTCTCCTACGAGCAGTACTTC
>TRBV2|few|TRBD1|TRBJ2-7
CASDGDSSYEQYF
TGTGCCAGCGATGGGGACAGCTCCTACGAGCAGTACTTC
>TRBV14|.|.|TRBJ1-2
CASSPGRDYGYTF
TGTGCCAGCAGCCCGGGACGGGACTATGGCTACACCTTC
>TRBV5-8|.|TRBD1|TRBJ1-2
CASSLAGQAVGGYTF
TGTGCCAGCAGCTTGGCCGGACAGGCCGTCGGTGGCTACACCTTC
>TRBV5-4|.|.|TRBJ2-1
CASTRTTLSYNEQFF
TGTGCCAGCACCAGGACAACTTTATCCTACAATGAGCAGTTCTTC
>TRBV6-5|.|TRBD1|TRBJ2-5
CASSYSIPGTASAQETQYF
TGTGCCAGCAGTTACTCCATTCCCGGGACAGCTTCGGCCCAAGAGACCCAGTACTTC
>TRBV9|.|.|TRBJ1-2
CASSPGDYGYTF
TGTGCCAGCAGCCCGGGGGACTATGGCTACACCTTC
>TRBV3-1|few|TRBD2|TRBJ2-7
CASSQVSSGRYEQYF
TGTGCCAGCAGCCAAGTGTCTAGCGGGAGATACGAGCAGTACTTC
>TRBV7-2|.|.|TRBJ1-6
CASGLYPGPNSPLHF
TGTGCCAGCGGTCTATATCCGGGACCAAATTCACCCCTCCACTTT
>TRBV24-1|.|TRBD1|TRBJ1-2
CATRDRGGYGYTF
TGTGCCACCAGGGACAGGGGCGGCTATGGCTACACCTTC
>TRBV6-2/TRBV6-3|once|.|TRBJ2-5
CASSYLGYTQETQYF
TGTGCCAGCAGTTATCTCGGGTACACACAAGAGACCCAGTACTTC
>TRBV12-3/TRBV12-4|.|.|TRBJ2-3
CASSSGSRGDTQYF
TGTGCCAGCAGTTCGGGTTCTAGGGGAGATACGCAGTATTTT
>TRBV6-5|.|TRBD1|TRBJ2-5
CASSYSGTGVETQYF
TGTGCCAGCAGTTACTCCGGGACAGGGGTAGAGACCCAGTACTTC
>TRBV5-1|.|.|TRBJ1-2
CASSNRDGYGYTF
TGCGCCAGCAGCAATCGGGACGGCTATGGCTACACCTTC
>TRBV7-9|few|.|TRBJ1-2
CASSLEAGYGYTF
TGTGCCAGCAGCTTAGAGGCTGGCTATGGCTACACCTTC
>TRBV10-3|once|.|TRBJ2-1
CAISGGGIRSDEQFF
TGTGCCATCAGTGGCGGCGGGATCCGGAGCGATGAGCAGTTCTTC
>TRBV20-1|once|TRBD1|TRBJ2-6
CSARGRQGALPGANVLTF
TGCAGTGCTAGAGGGAGACAGGGGGCTCTACCGGGGGCCAACGTCCTGACTTTC
>TRBV19|.|TRBD2|TRBJ2-3
CASTFNRGGPDTQYF
TGTGCCAGTACCTTCAATCGGGGGGGCCCAGATACGCAGTATTTT
>TRBV6-2/TRBV6-3|few|.|TRBJ2-3
CASSFPPPDTQYF
TGTGCCAGCAGTTTTCCCCCCCCAGATACGCAGTATTTT
>TRBV21-1|few|.|TRBJ1-1
CASSKAGVNTEAFF
TGTGCCAGCAGCAAAGCTGGGGTGAACACTGAAGCTTTCTTT
>TRBV7-3|many|TRBD2|TRBJ2-1
CASSLLSGTSGSEGSNEQFF
TGTGCCAGCAGCTTATTGTCTGGGACTAGCGGGAGCGAAGGGAGTAATGAGCAGTTCTTC
>TRBV27|.|.|TRBJ1-2
CASRIMGENYGYTF
TGTGCCAGCAGGATAATGGGGGAAAACTATGGCTACACCTTC
>TRBV12-3/TRBV12-4|.|.|TRBJ2-1
CASSLVQRESGNEQFF
TGTGCCAGCAGTTTAGTTCAACGGGAGTCTGGGAATGAGCAGTTCTTC
>TRBV5-1|.|TRBD2|TRBJ2-3
CASSHTSGKDTQYF
TGCGCCAGCAGTCATACTAGCGGGAAGGATACGCAGTATTTT
>TRBV27|.|.|TRBJ2-5
CASSLSYGETQYF
TGTGCCAGCAGTTTATCGTACGGAGAGACCCAGTACTTC
>TRBV4-1|many|.|TRBJ1-2
CASSEVEGNYGYTF
TGCGCCAGCAGCGAAGTGGAAGGGAACTATGGCTACACCTTC
>TRBV20-1|many|.|TRBJ1-5
CSASLPYSNQPQHF
TGCAGTGCTAGTTTGCCCTATAGCAATCAGCCCCAGCATTTT
>TRBV29-1|.|.|TRBJ1-2
CSVLTGGDGYTF
TGCAGCGTCCTGACTGGAGGAGATGGCTACACCTTC
>TRBV20-1|.|TRBD1|TRBJ1-2
CSARDQQGPNYGYTF
TGCAGTGCTAGGGATCAACAGGGGCCTAACTATGGCTACACCTTC
>TRBV12-3/TRBV12-4|.|.|TRBJ1-4
CASSRDRGPGEKLFF
TGTGCCAGCAGCCGGGACCGGGGCCCTGGTGAAAAACTGTTTTTT
>TRBV20-1|.|.|TRBJ2-5
CSALTETQYF
TGCAGTGCGCTAACGGAGACCCAGTACTTC